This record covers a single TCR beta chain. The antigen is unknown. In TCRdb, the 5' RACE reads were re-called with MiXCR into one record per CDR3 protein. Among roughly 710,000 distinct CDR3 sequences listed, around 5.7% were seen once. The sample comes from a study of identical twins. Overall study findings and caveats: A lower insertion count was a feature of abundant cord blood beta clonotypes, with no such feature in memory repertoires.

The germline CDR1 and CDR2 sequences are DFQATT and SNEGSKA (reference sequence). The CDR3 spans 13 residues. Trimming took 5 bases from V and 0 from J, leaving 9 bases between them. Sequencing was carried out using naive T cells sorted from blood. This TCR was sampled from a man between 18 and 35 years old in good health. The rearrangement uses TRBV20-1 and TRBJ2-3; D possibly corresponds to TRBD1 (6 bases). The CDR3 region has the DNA TGCAGTGCTGGGACAAAGAGCACAGATACGCAGTATTTT. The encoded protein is CSAGTKSTDTQYF.